This TCR beta chain originates from a study of vaccination and CD4 T cells after COVID-19. Study-wide points: For SARS-CoV-2-reactive clonotypes, the median went from approximately 21 to 38, a nonsignificant increase.

The CDR3 is 11 residues long. In germline, CDR1 is SGHTA, CDR2 FQGNSA. Once obtained from cultured CD4+ T cells, the DNA was sequenced using the Oncomine TCR Beta short-read assay. In TCRdb, the PCR reads were re-called with MiXCR into one record per CDR3 protein. The table lists about 19,000 distinct CDR3 sequences, 30% to 40% of them singletons. This sample's treatment: roughly ten-day PBMC culture with coronavirus spike peptide pools or control peptides (ViraFEST assay). This clonotype was seen a handful of times. Its antigen remains unknown. The chain is built from TRBV7-2 and TRBJ2-5, with a weak D call TRBD2 (5 bases). Sequenced input: cultured CD4+ T cells from blood. The sequence was obtained from a human donor with COVID-19. CDR3 sequence reads: CAGAFQETQYF. DNA for the CDR3: TGTGCGGGAGCTTTCCAAGAGACCCAGTACTTC. Filled out from reference TRBV7-2 and TRBJ2-5, the complete variable domain reads GAGVSQSPSNKVTEKGKDVELRCDPISGHTALYWYRQSLGQGLEFLIYFQGNSAPDKSGLPSDRFSAERTGGSVSTLTIQRTQQEDSAVYLCAGAFQETQYFGPGTRLLVL.